This TCR beta chain was sequenced in a study of CD8+ T cells in alopecia areata. The overall study: Tofacitinib administration to treated patients was oral, at 5 to 10 mg twice daily.

Ten or more counts support this clone. As the sequencing template, cDNA was produced by extracting RNA and reverse transcribing it. Sequencing used immunoSEQ multiplex PCR; TCRdb keeps in-frame clones, though not all of them. The sample yields approximately 63,000 clones, about three fifths seen once. CDR3 length: 14 residues. Trimming shortened V by 1 base and J by 6 bases, and 10 bases separated the two germline ends. CDR1 and CDR2 (germline): MGHRA, YSYEKL. This sequence originates from a human donor with alopecia areata. The sequences come from CD8+ T cells sorted from blood, collected at week 0. V usage is TRBV4-1 and J usage is TRBJ2-1; D gene unclear. The CDR3 DNA reads as TGCGCCAGCAGCCAAGTGACCAGCTCCAATGAGCAGTTCTTC. Its translation is CASSQVTSSNEQFF.